A selection of T cell receptor beta chains follows, all from one sample in a study of T cell clones after liver transplantation. Assay used: immunoSEQ multiplex PCR; TCRdb lists only in-frame clones, some missing. Here the sample spans more than 70,000 clones, around four fifths being singletons. The sequences come from CD4+ T cells from blood, collected at the 22-month timepoint. These receptors all stem from a human patient who received a liver transplant. The T cells may come from the graft donor. Each CDR3 is given with its conserved first and last residue. D genes are given only for firm matches. Clone size, where shown, is once, few, many, or a class for clones that have expanded.

clone_size j_call v_call d_call cdr3_aa cdr3_nt
NA TRBJ1-1 TRBV30 TRBD1 CAWSPRDRAGAEAFF TGTGCCTGGAGTCCGCGGGACAGGGCGGGAGCTGAAGCTTTCTTT
once TRBJ2-2 TRBV7-6 NA CASSFRASANTGELFF TGTGCCAGCAGCTTTCGCGCGTCAGCGAACACCGGGGAGCTGTTTTTT
few TRBJ1-1 TRBV4-2 NA CASSLGGNTEAFF TGTGCCAGCAGCCTGGGGGGGAACACTGAAGCTTTCTTT
NA TRBJ2-1 TRBV11-3 NA CASSLEEGDEQFF TGTGCCAGCAGCTTGGAAGAAGGGGATGAGCAGTTCTTC
NA TRBJ2-1 TRBV20-1 NA CSARDTWGQFF TGCAGTGCTAGAGATACTTGGGGGCAGTTCTTC
NA TRBJ1-1 TRBV7-2 TRBD1 CASSLTGGSLGGTEAFF TGTGCCAGCAGCTTGACAGGGGGCTCCTTAGGAGGCACTGAAGCTTTCTTT
NA TRBJ1-2 TRBV13 NA CASSLGLWGDYGYTF TGTGCCAGCAGCTTAGGCCTATGGGGGGACTATGGCTACACCTTC
NA TRBJ2-7 TRBV7-9 TRBD2 CAIDRGEDEQYF TGTGCAATAGACCGGGGGGAGGACGAGCAGTACTTC
NA TRBJ1-2 TRBV4-3 NA CASSQEPTGLSGYTF TGCGCCAGCAGCCAAGAACCTACAGGCTTAAGTGGCTACACCTTC
NA TRBJ2-2 TRBV4-3 TRBD1 CASSTGGAEWAGELFF TGCGCCAGCAGCACAGGGGGCGCTGAGTGGGCCGGGGAGCTGTTTTTT
NA TRBJ2-1 TRBV4-1 TRBD1 CASSQVGTGAGEQFF TGCGCCAGCAGCCAAGTGGGGACAGGGGCTGGTGAGCAGTTCTTC
NA TRBJ1-4 TRBV2 TRBD1 CASSRDRGEEKLFF TGTGCCAGCAGCCGGGACAGGGGTGAAGAAAAACTGTTTTTT
few TRBJ2-2 TRBV27 NA CASSQRTQNTGELFF TGTGCCAGCAGTCAACGGACCCAAAACACCGGGGAGCTGTTTTTT
NA TRBJ2-1 TRBV11-3 NA CASSASLPGRGEQFF TGTGCCAGCAGCGCTTCGTTACCCGGCAGAGGTGAGCAGTTCTTC
NA TRBJ1-2 TRBV5-1 NA CASSGAGRDYGYTF TGCGCCAGCAGCGGCGCGGGACGGGACTATGGCTACACCTTC
NA TRBJ2-5 TRBV19 TRBD1 CASSISAQGAQETQYF TGTGCCAGTAGTATCTCCGCTCAGGGGGCCCAAGAGACCCAGTACTTC
NA TRBJ2-7 TRBV5-1 TRBD1 CASSIGQGAYEQYF TGCGCCAGCAGCATAGGACAGGGGGCTTACGAGCAGTACTTC
NA TRBJ1-6 TRBV4-2 NA CASSQDPSSYNSPLHF TGTGCCAGCAGCCAAGATCCCAGCAGCTATAATTCACCCCTCCACTTT
NA TRBJ1-2 TRBV10-3 NA CAISEGQGTPHGYTF TGTGCCATCAGTGAAGGGCAGGGGACCCCCCATGGCTACACCTTC
NA TRBJ2-3 TRBV7-9 TRBD2 CASSAGTSGIVGTDTQYF TGTGCCAGCAGTGCCGGGACCAGCGGGATTGTGGGCACAGATACGCAGTATTTT
NA TRBJ1-5 TRBV2 TRBD1 CASSGTGGQPQHF TGTGCCAGCAGTGGGACAGGGGGACAGCCCCAGCATTTT
NA TRBJ2-5 TRBV5-4 TRBD2 CASSRTSGAQETQYF TGTGCCAGCAGCCGGACTAGCGGGGCTCAAGAGACCCAGTACTTC
NA TRBJ1-2 TRBV19 TRBD1 CASSNNGQGGYGYTF TGTGCCAGTAGTAATAACGGACAGGGCGGCTATGGCTACACCTTC
NA TRBJ2-3 TRBV9 NA CASSVGFSAGDTQYF TGTGCCAGCAGCGTAGGATTCTCGGCGGGAGATACGCAGTATTTT
NA TRBJ2-6 TRBV5-1 NA CASSLGAVTGANVLTF TGCGCCAGCAGCTTGGGAGCAGTAACCGGGGCCAACGTCCTGACTTTC
NA TRBJ2-2 TRBV7-2 NA CASSLPQGPGELFF TGTGCCAGCAGCTTACCACAGGGACCCGGGGAGCTGTTTTTT
few TRBJ1-5 TRBV4-2 NA CASSQSGRNQPQHF TGTGCCAGCAGCCAGAGTGGAAGGAACCAGCCCCAGCATTTT
once TRBJ2-2 TRBV4-3 NA CASSQDPANTGELFF TGCGCCAGCAGCCAAGATCCGGCGAACACCGGGGAGCTGTTTTTT
once TRBJ2-3 TRBV9 TRBD2 CASSVGSGRSTDTQYF TGTGCCAGCAGCGTAGGTAGCGGGAGGAGCACAGATACGCAGTATTTT
NA TRBJ2-7 TRBV5-1 NA CASSREGREQYF TGCGCCAGCAGCCGTGAGGGGCGGGAGCAGTACTTC
NA TRBJ2-5 TRBV9 TRBD2 CASSVAGTRRETQYF TGTGCCAGCAGCGTAGCAGGGACTAGACGGGAGACCCAGTACTTC
NA TRBJ1-2 TRBV7-9 NA CASSLFLGALNYGYTF TGTGCCAGCAGCTTATTTCTAGGGGCCCTTAACTATGGCTACACCTTC
once TRBJ2-1 TRBV7-8 TRBD1 CASKSGTGSSYNEQFF TGTGCCAGCAAATCCGGGACAGGGAGCTCCTACAATGAGCAGTTCTTC
few TRBJ1-2 TRBV19 NA CASSIGRGPNYGYTF TGTGCCAGTAGTATAGGCCGCGGACCCAACTATGGCTACACCTTC
NA TRBJ1-2 TRBV7-3 NA CASSLNGDNYGYTF TGTGCCAGCAGCTTAAATGGGGATAACTATGGCTACACCTTC
NA TRBJ2-3 TRBV6-1 NA CASSDRQRGSDTQYF TGTGCCAGCAGCGACAGACAAAGGGGGTCAGATACGCAGTATTTT
NA TRBJ1-1 TRBV7-2 NA CASSLRREDTEAFF TGTGCCAGCAGCTTACGCAGGGAGGACACTGAAGCTTTCTTT
NA TRBJ1-2 TRBV28 NA CATSRRGASVYGYTF TGTGCCACCTCCCGGCGCGGGGCTAGTGTCTATGGCTACACCTTC
NA TRBJ1-4 TRBV6-5 NA CASSRGSYEKLFF TGTGCCAGCAGTAGGGGGTCCTATGAAAAACTGTTTTTT
NA TRBJ1-1 TRBV15 NA CATSNLNTEAFF TGTGCCACCAGCAACCTAAACACTGAAGCTTTCTTT
NA TRBJ2-5 TRBV14 NA CASSQAQGGTQYF TGTGCCAGCAGCCAAGCCCAGGGAGGAACCCAGTACTTC
NA TRBJ1-1 TRBV7-3 NA CASSLEAAGTTEAFF TGTGCCAGCAGCTTAGAAGCGGCGGGAACCACTGAAGCTTTCTTT
NA TRBJ1-5 TRBV28 NA CASSYRGGYNQPQHF TGTGCCAGCAGTTATCGGGGAGGGTACAATCAGCCCCAGCATTTT
NA TRBJ1-1 TRBV19 NA CASSIGPGNTEAFF TGTGCCAGTAGTATAGGCCCAGGGAACACTGAAGCTTTCTTT
NA TRBJ1-2 TRBV14 NA CASSQVQGYGYTF TGTGCCAGCAGCCAAGTACAAGGCTATGGCTACACCTTC
NA TRBJ2-1 TRBV15 TRBD2 CATSPGLAEGGEQFF TGTGCCACCAGCCCAGGACTAGCGGAGGGGGGGGAGCAGTTCTTC
NA TRBJ2-7 TRBV6-5 TRBD1 CASRKGGQGYYEQYF TGTGCCAGCAGGAAAGGGGGACAGGGTTATTACGAGCAGTACTTC
NA TRBJ2-6 TRBV6-6 NA CASSPGYGANVLTF TGTGCCAGCAGCCCAGGCTATGGGGCCAACGTCCTGACTTTC
few TRBJ2-4 TRBV7-2 TRBD2 CASSFDVQGGNIQYF TGTGCCAGCAGCTTCGATGTCCAGGGAGGGAACATTCAGTACTTC
NA TRBJ1-2 TRBV19 NA CASTQVGAKDGYTF TGTGCCAGTACCCAGGTGGGTGCGAAGGATGGCTACACCTTC
once TRBJ2-7 TRBV5-1 NA CASSSGRGIYEQYF TGCGCCAGCAGCTCAGGGCGGGGAATCTACGAGCAGTACTTC